The clone carrying this T cell receptor (beta chain) showed up just a few times. The V and J ends lost 0 bases and 0 bases respectively, with 8 bases between them. Germline-derived CDR1 and CDR2 are DFQATT and SNEGSKA (reference sequence). The CDR3 covers 14 residues. These data originate in a study of blood T cells in healthy people across ages. Primers used in a second PCR of about 6 to 11 cycles were a sample-barcoded 5' primer and a J-beta primer mix. A single record per CDR3 protein comes from TCRdb applying MiXCR to the 5' RACE reads. The data hold hundreds of thousands of distinct CDR3 sequences, with approximately 35% observed a single time.

This chain connects TRBV20-1 to TRBJ1-1, with D possibly TRBD1 on 5 matching bases. The TCR was taken from a man younger than 35 in good health. Input material: blood. The CDR3 DNA is TGCAGTGCTAGAGACGGGGCCATGAACACTGAAGCTTTCTTT. Translation: CSARDGAMNTEAFF.